One and the same sample provided the 27 T cell receptor beta chains below, sequenced in a study of naive and memory T cell subsets. Both TRBC1 and TRBC2 were covered by a beta constant-region primer of two equimolar oligonucleotides. Ligated cDNA was amplified by four rounds of PCR with nested alpha and beta constant-region primers and SP2. TCRdb re-called the UMI-ligation and nested PCR reads with MiXCR, one entry per CDR3 protein. Here the sample spans 95,000 to 110,000 distinct CDR3 sequences, roughly 15% being singletons. These receptors' antigens are unknown. Study findings and constraints: Possibly reflecting memory cells re-expressing CD45RA, a few larger clonotypes occurred in naive repertoires, especially CD8.

Sequencing was carried out using naive CD8+ T cells from blood. The receptors shown here come from a human donor in good health.

J is TRBJ2-1 and V is TRBV7-9; 11 nucleotides match TRBD2. The germline CDR1 and CDR2 sequences are SEHNR and FQNEAQ (reference sequence). This CDR3 comprises 15 residues. V dropped 3 bases and J dropped 9; count of bases not matched to a gene: 7. The CDR3 DNA reads as TGTGCCAGCAGCTTTATAGCGGGAGGGCGGAGTGAGCAGTTCTTC. It encodes CASSFIAGGRSEQFF.

J is TRBJ2-1 and V is TRBV7-6; 8 positions agree with TRBD1. Unmatched junction bases numbered 10, after V lost 5 bases and J lost 10 bases. CDR3 length: 14 residues. Germline assignment: CDR1 SGHVS and CDR2 FNYEAQ. The CDR3 bases are TGTGCCAGCAGCCCGCGGACAGGGTTGGTGGAGCAGTTCTTC. Amino acids: CASSPRTGLVEQFF.

J is TRBJ2-4 and V is TRBV12-3 or TRBV12-4, with a weak D call TRBD1 (6 bases). The CDR3 has 19 residues. Trimming removed 0 bases from V and 3 bases from J, with 21 bases in between. The DNA of the CDR3 is TGTGCCAGCAGTTTAGCCCATATTGGGCAGGGCAGGGGCAAAAACATTCAGTACTTC. Translation gives CASSLAHIGQGRGKNIQYF.

The chain recombines TRBV2 with TRBJ2-7; TRBD2 matches at 8 bases. J gave up 3 bases and V 5 bases, and 15 bases lay outside the gene matches. Germline V gene data show CDR1 as SNHLY and CDR2 as FYNNEI. The CDR3 spans 17 residues. The CDR3, as DNA: TGTGCCAGCAGTCTATCTGTAATCTACCGGGAGGGCTACGAGCAGTACTTC. It yields the protein CASSLSVIYREGYEQYF.

This clonotype appeared many times. The rearrangement joins TRBV30 to TRBJ2-3; D unresolved. CDR3 length: 14 amino acids. The V end was cut by 0 bases, the J end by 1 base, with 8 bases between. From germline, CDR1 is GTSNPN and CDR2 SVGIG (reference sequence). The CDR3 spells CAWSVGSGTDTQYF. CDR3 coding DNA: TGTGCCTGGAGTGTAGGTTCAGGCACAGATACGCAGTATTTT.

This clonotype was observed a few times. The chain uses TRBV7-8 and TRBJ2-5; D is undetermined. The ends were cut back, 4 bases at V and 5 bases at J, with 2 bases in the middle. This CDR3 has 10 amino acids. Germline-derived CDR1 and CDR2 are SGHVS and FQNEAQ. The DNA of the CDR3 is TGTGCCAGCAGCTGGGAGACCCAGTACTTC. Protein product: CASSWETQYF.

The CDR3, as DNA: TGTGCCAGTCGAGTAGCGGGAGACACCGGGGAGCTGTTTTTT. Its protein is CASRVAGDTGELFF. The chain carries TRBV13 and TRBJ2-2; 9 bases are shared with TRBD2. The CDR3 is 14 residues long. From germline, CDR1 is PRHDT and CDR2 FYEKMQ (reference sequence). J gave up 3 bases and V 9 bases, and 5 bases lay outside the gene matches.

The sample holds a few counts of this clonotype. This chain uses TRBV7-9 with TRBJ2-7, with TRBD2 as a possible D gene (5 bases). The germline gives CDR1 SEHNR, CDR2 FQNEAQ (reference sequence). The CDR3 has 14 residues. V dropped 7 bases and J dropped 2 bases, with 15 bases sitting between them. The DNA for the CDR3 is TGTGCCAGCAACGCTCCGGGATCAACCTACGAGCAGTACTTC. It codes for CASNAPGSTYEQYF.

This clonotype came up a few times. The rearrangement uses TRBV19 and TRBJ1-1; D gene unclear. CDR3 length: 17 amino acids. Trimming took off 3 bases at V and 0 bases at J, with 17 bases between the two ends. Germline-derived CDR1 and CDR2 are LNHDA and SQIVND (reference sequence). The CDR3 loop is CASSILKGRGMNTEAFF. The CDR3 DNA sequence: TGTGCCAGTAGTATCTTGAAGGGTCGAGGAATGAACACTGAAGCTTTCTTT.

A note on this clonotype: It may be a read error: a sequence one base away is much more abundant. The V gene is TRBV6-5, the J gene TRBJ2-3; 7 nucleotides match TRBD2. Germline lookup yields CDR1 MNHEY and CDR2 SVGAGI. The junction had 18 bases not matched to a gene; V was cut back by 10 bases and J by 2 bases. The CDR3 is 17 residues long. The CDR3 DNA reads as TGTGCCACCTCCACTAGCGTTACTCACTCCGACACAGATACGCAGTATTTT. Translated, it gives CATSTSVTHSDTDTQYF.

This clonotype was seen only a few times. The J gene is TRBJ1-1, the V gene TRBV3-1, with D maybe TRBD1 (5 bases). V dropped 1 base and J dropped 1 base, with 7 bases sitting between them. The CDR3 length is 14 residues. Germline V gene data show CDR1 as LGHDT and CDR2 as YNNKEL (reference sequence). The CDR3 is CASSQGGPNTEAFF. The CDR3 nucleotides are TGTGCCAGCAGCCAAGGGGGCCCGAACACTGAAGCTTTCTTT.

The chain links TRBV29-1 to TRBJ2-1; 11 bases are a match to TRBD2. The CDR3 runs 16 residues. With V trimmed by 8 bases and J by 1 base, 10 bases remained unmatched. The germline CDR1 and CDR2 sequences are SQVTM and ANQGSEA. CDR3 nucleotides: TGCAGCACCACTTCGACTAGCGGGATATCCTACAATGAGCAGTTCTTC. Its protein is CSTTSTSGISYNEQFF.

A few counts support this clonotype. This chain joins TRBV7-9 and TRBJ1-4, with unresolved D. Trimming left V 2 bases short and J 3 bases short, with 13 bases between. The CDR3 is made up of 16 amino acids. Germline V gene sequence: CDR1 SEHNR, CDR2 FQNEAQ (reference sequence). The CDR3 bases are TGTGCCAGCAGCTTAAGGGAACGCCCCGCTAATGAAAAACTGTTTTTT. Translation gives CASSLRERPANEKLFF.

This clonotype was seen many times. The CDR3 bases are TGCAGCGTTAGACTAGCGGGAGCCACAGATACGCAGTATTTT. This translates into CSVRLAGATDTQYF. The V call is TRBV29-1, the J call TRBJ2-3; 12 bases are shared with TRBD2. Germline values: CDR1 SQVTM, CDR2 ANQGSEA. The trim removed 5 bases at V and 2 bases at J, leaving 2 bases unmatched. CDR3 length: 14 residues.

This clonotype was seen more than once but under ten times. The gene calls are TRBV12-3 or TRBV12-4 and TRBJ1-5; 7 nucleotides line up with TRBD1. CDR3 length equals 14 residues. The junction had 6 bases not matched to a gene; V was cut back by 3 bases and J by 7 bases. The CDR3 DNA follows: TGTGCCAGCAGTTTGACAGGGTACCGACAGCCCCAGCATTTT. Translating it yields CASSLTGYRQPQHF.

V usage is TRBV12-3 or TRBV12-4 and J usage is TRBJ2-1; TRBD2 matches 8 bases. The length of the CDR3 is 15 residues. Germline trimming cut 6 bases from V and 7 bases from J; bases unmatched to any gene: 11. CDR3 bases: TGTGCCAGCAGCCCTACTAGCGGTGCTAGGAATGAGCAGTTCTTC. Translating it yields CASSPTSGARNEQFF.

The sample holds a few counts of this clonotype. Here the CDR3 reads CASSFGRGSSYEQYF. The CDR3 region has the DNA TGTGCCAGCAGCTTCGGGCGGGGTAGCTCCTACGAGCAGTACTTC. The chain recombines TRBV7-9 with TRBJ2-7, with a possible D match to TRBD2 (6 bases). CDR3 length: 15 residues. Germline CDR1 is SEHNR and CDR2 is FQNEAQ (reference sequence). The V end was cut by 3 bases, the J end by 0 bases, with 12 bases between.

J is TRBJ2-3 and V is TRBV6-2 or TRBV6-3, with TRBD2 matching over 14 bases. Germline values: CDR1 MNHEY, CDR2 SVGEGT. J was trimmed by 5 bases and V by 2 bases; bases with no gene match: 12. The CDR3 loop spans 19 amino acids. CDR3 sequence (DNA): TGTGCCAGCAGTTACGAACCGGGACTAGCGGGAGAGCATCAAGATACGCAGTATTTT. This encodes CASSYEPGLAGEHQDTQYF.

The chain recombines TRBV7-9 with TRBJ2-1; the D gene is possibly TRBD2 (6 bases). Trimming stripped 4 bases from V and 6 bases from J, with 7 bases between. There are 12 residues in the CDR3. Germline V gene lookup returns CDR1 SEHNR and CDR2 FQNEAQ (reference sequence). CDR3: CASSSTSNEQFF. Written as DNA, the CDR3 is TGTGCCAGCAGCTCGACTAGCAATGAGCAGTTCTTC.

This sequence joins TRBV12-3 or TRBV12-4 and TRBJ2-3; TRBD2 matches 12 bases. V lost 6 bases to trimming and J lost 4 bases; unmatched junction nucleotides: 5. This CDR3 has 15 residues. In nucleotides, the CDR3 is TGTGCCAGCAGCGCTAGCGGGAGGGCCTCAGATACGCAGTATTTT. Protein sequence: CASSASGRASDTQYF.

V and J are TRBV6-2 or TRBV6-3 and TRBJ2-2; the match to TRBD1 covers 11 bases. In germline, CDR1 is MNHEY, CDR2 SVGEGT. This CDR3 spans 16 amino acids. Trimming cost V 6 bases and J 4 bases; bases outside gene matches: 7. DNA of the CDR3: TGTGCCAGCAGCCACCCGGGGACAGGGGGCACCGGGGAGCTGTTTTTT. Translating gives CASSHPGTGGTGELFF.

This clonotype was counted a few times. The rearrangement uses TRBV11-1 and TRBJ2-2; D gene uncertain. The CDR3 is 13 amino acids. Trimming removed 3 bases from V and 4 bases from J, with 6 bases in between. Looked up from germline, CDR1 is SGHAT and CDR2 is FQDESV (reference sequence). For the CDR3, the DNA is TGTGCCAGCAGCTTGGGTATCACCGGGGAGCTGTTTTTT. Translating gives CASSLGITGELFF.

The chain recombines TRBV24-1 with TRBJ2-2; the match to TRBD2 covers 8 bases. CDR3 length: 16 amino acids. Trimming removed 4 bases from V and 4 bases from J; junction bases left unmatched: 7. The V gene's germline CDR1 is KGHDR and CDR2 SFDVKD. The DNA for the CDR3 is TGTGCCACCAGTGACCCAGCGGGAGTAGGCACCGGGGAGCTGTTTTTT. The encoded protein is CATSDPAGVGTGELFF.

The chain employs TRBV24-1 and TRBJ2-7; D is perhaps TRBD1 (5 bases). The CDR3 extends over 13 amino acids. The germline V gene encodes CDR1 KGHDR and CDR2 SFDVKD. V lost 5 bases and J 7 bases, leaving 14 bases between the germline ends. CDR3 sequence: CATSVDTVGEQYF. In DNA form, the CDR3 reads TGTGCCACCAGTGTGGACACCGTCGGGGAGCAGTACTTC.

This sequence joins TRBV4-1 and TRBJ2-7; D possibly matches TRBD1 or TRBD2 (6 bases each). The CDR3 contains 18 residues. The germline V gene encodes CDR1 MGHRA and CDR2 YSYEKL. V lost 1 base and J lost 4, with 23 bases in between. The CDR3 coding sequence is TGCGCCAGCAGCCAAGGTCGCCTGCGGGGACACCAATCATACGAGCAGTACTTC. This gives the protein CASSQGRLRGHQSYEQYF.

This clonotype was recorded a few times. The chain links TRBV7-9 to TRBJ1-3; D is perhaps TRBD1 (6 bases). CDR3 length: 16 amino acids. The V end lost 5 bases, the J end lost 1 base, and 15 bases lay between the germline ends. Looked up from germline, CDR1 is SEHNR and CDR2 is FQNEAQ (reference sequence). The CDR3 DNA follows: TGTGCCAGCAGCGCGCCAACAGGGAGTTCTGGAAACACCATATATTTT. Translation: CASSAPTGSSGNTIYF.

This clonotype has just a few counts. The J gene is TRBJ2-1, the V gene TRBV12-3 or TRBV12-4; 8 bases are shared with TRBD1. V dropped 5 bases and J dropped 9; count of bases not matched to a gene: 12. There are 15 residues in the CDR3. CDR3: CASSPGAGGLGEQFF. In DNA form, the CDR3 reads TGTGCCAGCAGTCCCGGGGCAGGGGGCTTAGGTGAGCAGTTCTTC.